This passage covers 21 T cell receptor beta chains from one sample sequenced in a study of early T cells in non-severe SARS-CoV-2 infection. Via MiXCR, TCRdb re-called the 5' RACE reads, giving one row per CDR3 protein. The sample carries approximately 110,000 distinct CDR3 sequences, approximately 15% recorded once. The sample consisted of whole blood. The receptor set was obtained from an adult who was a healthcare worker with PCR-confirmed SARS-CoV-2 infection or an uninfected control (not recorded which).

This clonotype showed up many times. This chain links TRBV29-1 with TRBJ2-7; 8 nucleotides line up with TRBD2. The CDR3 is 14 amino acids. Germline lookup yields CDR1 SQVTM and CDR2 ANQGSEA. Losses at the gene ends were 5 bases for V and 3 bases for J; bases not matched to a gene: 9. DNA of the CDR3: TGCAGCGTTAAAAGCGGGGGCGCGATCTACGAGCAGTACTTC. Translation: CSVKSGGAIYEQYF.

The chain has TRBV20-1 and TRBJ2-3, with D perhaps TRBD2 (5 bases). V dropped 1 base and J dropped 8 bases, with 13 bases sitting between them. Germline-derived CDR1 and CDR2 are DFQATT and SNEGSKA (reference sequence). The CDR3 totals 13 residues. CDR3 residues: CSARGSTAGTQYF. The DNA of the CDR3 is TGCAGTGCTAGAGGCAGTACCGCGGGTACGCAGTATTTT.

This clonotype came up a few times. This chain connects TRBV20-1 to TRBJ1-2; tentative D call: TRBD1 (5 bases). The CDR3 loop spans 13 amino acids. Germline V gene lookup returns CDR1 DFQATT and CDR2 SNEGSKA (reference sequence). V shed 5 bases and J shed 8 bases, with 18 bases lying between them. The CDR3 sequence is CSAFLTVAKGYTF. In DNA form, the CDR3 reads TGCAGTGCTTTCTTGACAGTGGCGAAGGGCTACACCTTC.

This clonotype has more than one count but fewer than ten. In DNA form, the CDR3 reads TGTGCCAGCAGCCCGGGGACAGGGGGAAATGAAAAACTGTTTTTT. Residues: CASSPGTGGNEKLFF. The chain recombines TRBV7-6 with TRBJ1-4, with 11 bases lining up with TRBD1. This CDR3 has 15 amino acids. V lost 5 bases to trimming and J lost 5 bases; unmatched junction nucleotides: 4. Germline assignment: CDR1 SGHVS and CDR2 FNYEAQ. The whole variable domain, filled in from reference TRBV7-6 and TRBJ1-4, reads GAGVSQSPRYKVTKRGQDVALRCDPISGHVSLYWYRQALGQGPEFLTYFNYEAQQDKSGLPNDRFSAERPEGSISTLTIQRTEQRDSAMYRCASSPGTGGNEKLFFGSGTQLSVL.

A few counts support this clonotype. This chain connects TRBV5-4 to TRBJ2-5; 12 bases fit TRBD2. CDR1 is SGHNT and CDR2 is YYREEE in the germline V gene (reference sequence). The V segment lost 5 bases and the J segment 5 bases; nucleotides outside the gene matches: 4. The CDR3 is made up of 14 amino acids. The CDR3 nucleotides read TGTGCCAGCAGTTCGACTAGCGGGGGTGAGACCCAGTACTTC. Amino acids: CASSSTSGGETQYF.

The genes are TRBV12-3 or TRBV12-4 and TRBJ1-4; D remains ambiguous. The V end was cut by 11 bases, the J end by 3 bases, with 10 bases between. The CDR3 spans 12 residues. CDR3 DNA: TGTGCCTCCGCCAATCCTAATGAAAAACTGTTTTTT. Amino acids: CASANPNEKLFF.

Only a few counts were recorded for this clonotype. The V call is TRBV3-1, the J call TRBJ1-2; TRBD1 is a possible D gene (6 bases). Germline CDR1 LGHDT, CDR2 YNNKEL (reference sequence). This CDR3 comprises 13 residues. Trimming removed 6 bases at V and 3 bases at J, with 11 bases between. Here the CDR3 DNA reads TGTGCCAGCAGTCCCGGGGGCCACTATGGCTACACCTTC. As protein: CASSPGGHYGYTF.

Ten or more counts support this clonotype. The chain combines TRBV3-1 with TRBJ1-1; tentatively, D is TRBD1 (5 bases). The CDR3 consists of 14 residues. Trimming shortened V by 3 bases and J by 2 bases, and 10 bases separated the two germline ends. CDR1 is LGHDT, CDR2 YNNKEL, per germline (reference sequence). The CDR3, as DNA: TGTGCCAGCAGCCACGGGACGGGAAACACTGAAGCTTTCTTT. Its translation: CASSHGTGNTEAFF. Full variable domain (remainder filled in from reference TRBV3-1 and TRBJ1-1): DTAVSQTPKYLVTQMGNDKSIKCEQNLGHDTMYWYKQDSKKFLKIMFSYNNKELIINETVPNRFSPKSPDKAHLNLHINSLELGDSAVYFCASSHGTGNTEAFFGQGTRLTVV.

This rearrangement joins TRBV4-1 to TRBJ1-4; 9 nucleotides agree with TRBD1. In germline, CDR1 is MGHRA, CDR2 YSYEKL. Trimming cost V 1 base and J 5 bases; bases outside gene matches: 8. The CDR3 extends over 17 amino acids. The DNA for the CDR3 is TGCGCCAGCAGCCAAGCTCCCCCTGGGACAGGGAATGAAAAACTGTTTTTT. It yields the protein CASSQAPPGTGNEKLFF.

This chain links TRBV20-1 with TRBJ2-3; D perhaps matches TRBD1 (5 bases). With 3 bases removed from V and 6 bases from J, the gap between germline ends came to 13 bases. This CDR3 has 13 residues. CDR1 and CDR2 (germline): DFQATT, SNEGSKA (reference sequence). The CDR3: CSASGGAVDTQYF. CDR3 nucleotide sequence: TGCAGTGCTAGTGGTGGGGCGGTGGATACGCAGTATTTT.

Concerning this clonotype: A read error may account for a junction end that differs from germline. CDR3 loop: CASTEGTTTGELFF. DNA for the CDR3: TGTGCCAGCACTGAAGGGACTACCACCGGGGAGCTGTTTTTT. This chain connects TRBV2 to TRBJ2-2, with 7 bases identical to TRBD2. The CDR3 spans 14 residues. CDR1 SNHLY and CDR2 FYNNEI come from the germline V gene.

The chain recombines TRBV12-3 or TRBV12-4 with TRBJ2-7; 7 bases line up with TRBD2. Germline trimming cut 3 bases from V and 0 bases from J; bases unmatched to any gene: 14. This CDR3 spans 18 amino acids. CDR3 nucleotides: TGTGCCAGCAGTTTGGATACAGCGGGGAGGATTTTCTCCTACGAGCAGTACTTC. Amino acids: CASSLDTAGRIFSYEQYF.

V and J are TRBV7-9 and TRBJ1-5, with 7 bases fitting TRBD1. Germline V gene data show CDR1 as SEHNR and CDR2 as FQNEAQ (reference sequence). CDR3 length equals 16 residues. The V gene end was trimmed by 5 bases and the J gene end by 2 bases; junction bases not matched to a gene: 9. The CDR3 protein is CASSVTGAGGNQPQHF. DNA of the CDR3: TGTGCCAGCAGCGTCACAGGGGCGGGTGGCAATCAGCCCCAGCATTTT.

The chain uses TRBV6-5 and TRBJ2-7; D not resolved. The V end was cut by 5 bases, the J end by 1 base, with 12 bases between. The germline V gene has CDR1 MNHEY and CDR2 SVGAGI. The CDR3 consists of 14 residues. CDR3 protein: CASSPISDSYEQYF. In DNA, the CDR3 is TGTGCCAGCAGTCCAATCAGCGATTCCTACGAGCAGTACTTC.

This clonotype has ten or more counts. This chain uses TRBV5-1 with TRBJ2-5; D may be TRBD1 (5 bases). Trimming shortened V by 1 base and J by 3 bases, and 13 bases separated the two germline ends. Germline loops: CDR1 SGHRS, CDR2 YFSETQ. This CDR3 has 15 residues. This CDR3 reads CASSLSKRGEETQYF. CDR3 DNA sequence: TGCGCCAGCAGCTTGTCTAAAAGGGGCGAAGAGACCCAGTACTTC.

This clonotype was seen at least ten times. In nucleotides, the CDR3 is TGTGCCAGCTCACCAAGCTTTGTAAACCAGCCCCAGCATTTT. Protein: CASSPSFVNQPQHF. The chain has TRBV18 and TRBJ1-5; D gene unclear. V was pared by 2 bases and J by 7 bases, with 12 bases between. The CDR3 spans 14 residues. Germline V gene sequence: CDR1 KGHSH, CDR2 LQKENI.

This clonotype was recorded a few times. The V call is TRBV19, the J call TRBJ2-1; 12 bases fit TRBD1. This CDR3 has 15 residues. After removal of 7 bases from V and 6 bases from J, the junction contained 7 bases not matched to a gene. The germline CDR1 and CDR2 sequences are LNHDA and SQIVND (reference sequence). CDR3 sequence reads: CASTNRGQGANEQFF. CDR3 in DNA: TGTGCCAGTACGAACCGGGGACAGGGGGCCAATGAGCAGTTCTTC.

This clonotype was picked up a small number of times. The rearrangement links TRBV4-2 to TRBJ2-1; 10 nucleotides match TRBD1. Germline V gene lookup returns CDR1 LGHNA and CDR2 YNFKEQ. The trim removed 4 bases at V and 6 bases at J, leaving 6 bases unmatched. The CDR3 consists of 15 residues. CDR3 protein: CASSPDRGLANEQFF. CDR3 nucleotides: TGTGCCAGCAGCCCAGACAGGGGGCTGGCCAATGAGCAGTTCTTC.

This clonotype was seen a few times. The chain couples TRBV30 to TRBJ2-1; D gene ambiguous. Germline V gives CDR1 GTSNPN, CDR2 SVGIG (reference sequence). The CDR3 sequence is 13 residues long. Deletions cut 7 bases from V and 3 bases from J, with 13 bases between. The CDR3 reads CASGNINYNEQFF. The CDR3, as DNA: TGTGCCTCTGGTAATATCAACTACAATGAGCAGTTCTTC.

The rearrangement joins TRBV3-1 to TRBJ2-5; D not resolved. V was clipped by 4 bases and J by 4 bases, with 13 bases between them. The CDR3 extends over 14 amino acids. Germline CDR1 and CDR2: LGHDT and YNNKEL (reference sequence). The CDR3 region has the DNA TGTGCCAGCAGCCTCGGGCCAGCCCGAGAGACCCAGTACTTC. It specifies CASSLGPARETQYF.

Ten or more counts support this clonotype. The chain couples TRBV12-3 or TRBV12-4 to TRBJ1-2; no reliable D call. The CDR3 covers 12 residues. Trimming cost V 4 bases and J 8 bases, with 11 bases left between them. CDR3 sequence reads: CASSSGPGGYTF. The CDR3 nucleotides read TGTGCCAGCAGTTCCGGCCCGGGAGGCTACACCTTC.